The 2 T cell receptor beta chains below all came from one sample that was sequenced in a study of blood T cell repertoires in COVID-19. Libraries were prepared by immunoSEQ multiplex PCR; TCRdb keeps only in-frame clonotypes and omits some of them. This sample has about 200,000 clones, with about 82% found just once. The source material was PBMCs or T cells enriched from blood (not recorded which). The receptor source for this set is a middle-aged man with acute COVID-19.

The chain joins TRBV6-4 to TRBJ1-1; unclear D gene. The CDR3 runs to 13 residues. V was shortened by 5 bases and J by 2 bases, with 9 bases between the two germline ends. Germline CDR1 MRHNA, CDR2 SNTAGT. The CDR3 DNA is TGTGCCAGCAGTCAACAAAGAAACACTGAAGCTTTCTTT. Its protein is CASSQQRNTEAFF.

The gene calls are TRBV19 and TRBJ2-1, with 11 nucleotides matching TRBD2. CDR1 LNHDA and CDR2 SQIVND come from the germline V gene (reference sequence). After removal of 6 bases from V and 7 bases from J, the junction contained 5 bases not matched to a gene. The CDR3 totals 14 residues. CDR3 region: CASSSGTSGNEQFF. CDR3 sequence (DNA): TGTGCCAGTAGCTCCGGGACTAGCGGAAATGAGCAGTTCTTC.